The following is a T cell receptor (beta chain) sequence with its context. Its antigen is not identified. The data stem from a study of T cell responses to AZD1222 COVID-19 vaccine. The data were produced by immunoSEQ multiplex PCR, yet TCRdb's version contains in-frame clones alone and is incomplete. The sample has about 120,000 clones, 91% seen once; the top ten hold approximately 5.9%. Regarding the study as a whole: CD4 TCRs associated with vaccination spanned spike, dominating at 160-218 and 743-854. Two doses of AZD1222 preceded a rise in Spike-specific TCR breadth and depth. Sampled repertoires all dated from after the peak T cell response. A reported finding is that nearly half of spike-specific TCRs target unmutated variant regions.

V lost 1 base and J 0 bases, leaving 7 bases between the germline ends. This CDR3 is built from 14 residues. The germline CDR1 and CDR2 sequences are SGHKS and YYEKEE (reference sequence). Sequenced material: peripheral blood, taken on day 0 of AZD1222 vaccination. The sequence was obtained from an adult in good health. This chain links TRBV5-5 with TRBJ2-5; D might be TRBD1 (6 bases). The CDR3 DNA reads as TGTGCCAGCAGCTTGCAGGGGAACCAAGAGACCCAGTACTTC. It codes for CASSLQGNQETQYF.